This T cell receptor beta chain was sequenced during a study of T-cell reconstitution after alpha-beta-depleted transplantation in children. Unique molecular identifiers were incorporated when the TCRbeta library was constructed. MiXCR was run by TCRdb on the PCR reads, yielding one entry per CDR3 protein. The sample holds about 400,000 distinct CDR3 sequences; 13% are singletons and the top ten take about 4.5%. In this sample, this clonotype turned up a few times. The V end was cut by 0 bases, the J end by 3 bases, with 8 bases between. Germline-derived CDR1 and CDR2 are LGHNA and YSLEER. This CDR3 region has 15 residues.

The gene calls are TRBV4-3 and TRBJ1-4; D gene ambiguous. The TCR sequence derives from a human donor who donated a stem cell graft to a child with Fanconi anemia. The sample was PBMCs, taken from the stem cell graft. CDR3 sequence reads: CASSQEGFPNEKLFF. The CDR3, as DNA: TGCGCCAGCAGCCAAGAGGGATTCCCTAATGAAAAACTGTTTTTT.